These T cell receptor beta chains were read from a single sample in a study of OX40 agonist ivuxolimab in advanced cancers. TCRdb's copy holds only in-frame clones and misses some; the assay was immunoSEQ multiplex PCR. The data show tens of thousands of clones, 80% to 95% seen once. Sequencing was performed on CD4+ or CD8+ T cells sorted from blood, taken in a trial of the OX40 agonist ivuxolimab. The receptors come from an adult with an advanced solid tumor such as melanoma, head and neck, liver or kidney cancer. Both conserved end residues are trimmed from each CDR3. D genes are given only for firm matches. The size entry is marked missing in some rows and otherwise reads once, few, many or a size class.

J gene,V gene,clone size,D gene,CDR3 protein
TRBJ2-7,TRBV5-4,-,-,ASSQRGAPPGEQY
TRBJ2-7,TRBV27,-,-,ASTPFGGTGYEQY
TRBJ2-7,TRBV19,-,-,ASSIVLGPSYEQY
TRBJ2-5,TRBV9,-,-,ASSVDGRVQETQY
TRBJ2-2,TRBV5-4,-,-,ASSLARGEYPGELF
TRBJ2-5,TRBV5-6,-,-,ASSLSVQTQY
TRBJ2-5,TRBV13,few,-,ASSLWDRGETQY
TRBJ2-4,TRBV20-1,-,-,SAKWLGIQY
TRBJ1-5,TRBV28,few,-,ASSLRAGGNQPQH
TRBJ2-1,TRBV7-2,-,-,ASSLELLTLSYNEQF
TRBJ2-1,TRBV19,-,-,ASKVQGVPNEQF
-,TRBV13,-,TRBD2,ASSSRQGLAGASTYEQY
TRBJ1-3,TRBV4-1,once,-,ASSLEGDLSGNTIY
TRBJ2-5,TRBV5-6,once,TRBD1,ASSVWDRGQETQY
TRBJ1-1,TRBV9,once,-,ASSQGGTVNTEAF
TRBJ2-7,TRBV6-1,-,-,ASSEFSGELYEQY
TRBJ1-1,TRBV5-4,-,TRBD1,ASSSGQVAMNTEAF
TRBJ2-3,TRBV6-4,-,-,ASSGPVGLPGTDTQY
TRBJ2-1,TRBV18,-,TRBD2,ASSRPSGRREQF
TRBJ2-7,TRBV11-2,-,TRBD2,ASSSRGTYEQY
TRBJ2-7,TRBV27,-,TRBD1,ASSEGTGGIVQY
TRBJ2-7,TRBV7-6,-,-,ASSLARDFSYEQY
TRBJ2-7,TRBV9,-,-,ASSVGSSHEQY
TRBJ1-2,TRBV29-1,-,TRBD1,SVAGTGYGYT
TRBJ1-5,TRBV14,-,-,ASSPGTGNQPQH
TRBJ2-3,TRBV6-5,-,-,ASRTFTDTQY
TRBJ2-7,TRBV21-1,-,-,ASSKAASSGSDGQY
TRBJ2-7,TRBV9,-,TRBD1,ASSGQGGYEQY
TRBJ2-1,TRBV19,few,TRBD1,ASSMTGWNEQF
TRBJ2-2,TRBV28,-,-,ASSLRGRTGELF
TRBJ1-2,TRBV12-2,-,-,ASSSGADYQGYT
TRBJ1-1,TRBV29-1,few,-,SVGGGTEAF
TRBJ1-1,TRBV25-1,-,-,ASSERVGTEAF
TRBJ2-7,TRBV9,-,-,ASSAGNAYEQY
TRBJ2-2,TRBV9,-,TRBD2,ASSVASVTSGDTIGELF
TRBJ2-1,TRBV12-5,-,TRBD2,ASGSGLAEQF
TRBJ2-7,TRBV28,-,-,ASSLWTSITYEQY
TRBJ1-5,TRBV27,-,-,ASSPQELYQPQH
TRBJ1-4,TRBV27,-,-,ASSSYPSVFGEKLF
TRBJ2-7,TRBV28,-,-,ASTPRLAPYEQY
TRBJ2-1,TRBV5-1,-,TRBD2,ASSWTSGDNEQF
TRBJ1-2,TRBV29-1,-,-,SVGRSNGYT
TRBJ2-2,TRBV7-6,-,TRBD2,ASSLARRGLKNTGELF
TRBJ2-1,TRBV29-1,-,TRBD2,SPFGLAGRNEQF
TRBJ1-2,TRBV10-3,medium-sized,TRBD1,AISEPGQGDYGYT
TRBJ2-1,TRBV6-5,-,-,ASSYSIAIPAGEQF
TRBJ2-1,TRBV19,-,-,ASSFSLVFGHEQF
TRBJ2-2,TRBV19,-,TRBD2,ASSILAGGGGELF
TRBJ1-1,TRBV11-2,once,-,ASSTRRDTEAF
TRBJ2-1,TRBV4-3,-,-,ASSQEVTAELSNEQF
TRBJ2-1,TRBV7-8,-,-,ASSLGGDSYNEQF
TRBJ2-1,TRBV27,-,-,ASSLQIGYEQF
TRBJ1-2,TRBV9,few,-,ASSVGSAGDMYGYT
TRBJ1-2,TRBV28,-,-,ASKDTSGYGYT